The 24 T cell receptor beta chains in this list originate from one sample, sequenced in a study of CD8+ T cells in alopecia areata. It was cDNA, reverse transcribed from extracted RNA, that served as the sequencing template. Profiling relied on immunoSEQ multiplex PCR, and the TCRdb table lists in-frame clones only, not all of them. The profile covers some 110,000 clones, none occurring a single time. Sequenced: lesional skin. Receptors originate from a C3H/HeJ mouse with alopecia areata. Mouse MHC haplotype: H2-k.

This clone was seen a handful of times. Genes and germline are mouse. Read coverage stops 4 residues before the CDR3 terminus; the germline J gene supplies the remainder. This chain links TRBV13-3 with TRBJ1-1; D ambiguous. The CDR3 consists of 12 residues. Germline V gene sequence: CDR1 NNHDY, CDR2 SYVADS. Trimming removed 6 bases from V and 1 base from J, with 7 bases in between. The CDR3 reads CASNWGNTEVFF. Incomplete CDR3 DNA: TGTGCCAGCAATTGGGGGAACACA.

Turning to this clone: Gene names are mouse gene names. The read ends 4 residues shy of where the CDR3 ends; the end is completed using the germline J gene. The V and J genes are TRBV1 and TRBJ2-5; 8 bases align to TRBD1. The CDR3 is 11 residues long. Germline loops: CDR1 NSQYPW, CDR2 LRSPGD (reference sequence). CDR3 bases read: TGCACCTGCGGGACAGGAGAC. Translated: CTCGTGD. The CDR3 in full is CTCGTGDTQYF.

This clone showed up just a few times. Genes and germline are mouse. The CDR3 end falls 4 residues outside the read, so it is completed with the germline J gene. The V gene is TRBV1, the J gene TRBJ2-4; D is possibly TRBD1 (6 bases). The V end was cut by 4 bases, the J end by 1 base, with 9 bases between. This CDR3 has 14 residues. Germline assignment: CDR1 NSQYPW and CDR2 LRSPGD (reference sequence). CDR3 DNA (partial): TGCACCTGCAGTGGCGAGGGGGGTCAAAAC. Its translation is CTCSGEGGQN. The CDR3 reads in full as CTCSGEGGQNTLYF.

This clone was counted between two and nine times. Gene names and germline match the mouse. The CDR3 goes on 4 residues after the read ends, and that part is filled in from the germline J gene. V gene TRBV13-3 combines with J gene TRBJ2-5; 9 bases line up with TRBD1. Looked up from germline, CDR1 is NNHDY and CDR2 is SYVADS. The CDR3 spans 15 residues. V lost 3 bases, J lost 2 bases, and 4 bases stayed unmatched. Partial CDR3 DNA: TGTGCCAGCAGTGCCGGGACAGGGTCCCAAGAC. It encodes CASSAGTGSQD. The full CDR3 is CASSAGTGSQDTQYF.

This clone turned up a few times. Genes and germline come from the mouse. The sequence runs out 4 residues before the end of the CDR3; the remainder is reconstructed from the germline J gene. The genes are TRBV16 and TRBJ1-4; no definite D call. V lost 0 bases and J 0 bases, leaving 8 bases between the germline ends. The CDR3 length is 16 residues. Germline CDR1 SGHSA, CDR2 FRNQAP. The CDR3 bases that were read are TGTGCAAGCAGCTTAGATGAGCAGATTTCCAACGAA. This encodes CASSLDEQISNE. In full, the CDR3 reads CASSLDEQISNERLFF. Full variable domain (missing parts from reference TRBV16 and TRBJ1-4): NAGVIQTPRHKVTGKGQEATLWCEPISGHSAVFWYRQTIVQGLEFLTYFRNQAPIDDSGMPKERFSAQMPNQSHSTLKIQSTQPQDSAVYLCASSLDEQISNERLFFGHGTKLSVL.

For this clone: Each gene name is a mouse one. Read data end 4 residues before the CDR3 end; the end is taken from the germline J gene. This chain connects TRBV13-3 to TRBJ2-7; 8 nucleotides line up with TRBD1. The V gene's germline CDR1 is NNHDY and CDR2 SYVADS. J was trimmed by 3 bases and V by 6 bases; bases with no gene match: 5. The length of the CDR3 is 13 residues. The CDR3 loop is CASTSGTGYEQYF. The sequenced CDR3 bases are TGTGCCAGCACCTCCGGGACAGGCTAT.

Only a few counts were recorded for this clone. At residue 11, the TCRdb amino acid sequence and the translated nucleotide sequence differ, so the protein here is the DNA translation. The genes are named according to mouse. With the read ending 3 residues before the CDR3 end, the germline J gene is used to fill in that end. The rearrangement links TRBV16 to TRBJ1-3; D might be TRBD1 (6 bases). Germline values: CDR1 SGHSA, CDR2 FRNQAP. Trimming shortened V by 4 bases and J by 3 bases, and 10 bases separated the two germline ends. The CDR3 sequence is 14 residues long. CDR3 DNA (partial): TGTGCAAGCAGCTCAGGGGCGCGTGGAAATACG. This encodes CASSSGARGNT. The complete CDR3 sequence is CASSSGARGNTLYF.

The table lists this clone with a few counts. The listed genes are named as in mouse. The read ends 4 residues shy of where the CDR3 ends; the end is completed using the germline J gene. The V and J genes are TRBV13-3 and TRBJ1-4; 11 bases align to TRBD1. The trim removed 1 base at V and 3 bases at J, leaving 5 bases unmatched. CDR3 length: 17 amino acids. Germline V gene data show CDR1 as NNHDY and CDR2 as SYVADS. Incomplete CDR3 DNA: TGTGCCAGCAGTGATCCGGGACAGGGGGGTCCCAACGAA. Its translation is CASSDPGQGGPNE. The full-length CDR3 reads as CASSDPGQGGPNERLFF.

Concerning this clone: The DNA translation disagrees with the TCRdb protein at residue 13, so the protein in this description comes from the DNA. Gene names are mouse gene names. The CDR3 end lies 3 residues beyond the end of the read and is filled in from the germline J gene. V is TRBV13-1 and J is TRBJ1-3; 10 bases are a match to TRBD1. V gave up 3 bases and J gave up 1 base; unmatched junction bases: 4. Germline assignment: CDR1 NSHNY and CDR2 SYGAGN. This CDR3 region has 16 residues. The CDR3 bases that were read are TGTGCCAGCAGTGGCCTGACAGGGGGCTCTGGAAATACG. Amino acids: CASSGLTGGSGNT. The entire CDR3 sequence reads CASSGLTGGSGNTLYF.

In this sample, this clone turned up a few times. Gene names are the mouse ones. The read ends 4 residues early relative to the CDR3; the germline J gene fills the gap. The rearrangement links TRBV19 to TRBJ2-1; TRBD2 is a possible D gene (7 bases). Per germline, CDR1 FNHDT and CDR2 SITEND (reference sequence). Trimming took 1 base from V and 5 from J, leaving 16 bases between them. The CDR3 has 16 amino acids. CDR3 sequence reads: CASSIIGGLRDAEQFF. The sequenced CDR3 bases are TGTGCCAGCAGTATAATTGGGGGGCTGAGAGATGCT.

To note about this clone: Gene names and germline match the mouse. Read data end 4 residues before the CDR3 end; the end is taken from the germline J gene. The chain has TRBV19 and TRBJ2-1; maybe TRBD1 (6 bases). Germline CDR1 FNHDT, CDR2 SITEND (reference sequence). V lost 1 base and J 0 bases, leaving 11 bases between the germline ends. This CDR3 is built from 16 residues. CDR3 bases read: TGTGCCAGCAGTATACAGGGGCGCTATAACTATGCT. Protein sequence: CASSIQGRYNYA. The whole CDR3 sequence reads CASSIQGRYNYAEQFF.

For this clone: The gene names here belong to mouse. The CDR3 goes on 4 residues after the read ends, and that part is filled in from the germline J gene. The V gene is TRBV19, the J gene TRBJ2-4; 14 nucleotides line up with TRBD2. Germline assignment: CDR1 FNHDT and CDR2 SITEND (reference sequence). The CDR3 has 16 amino acids. The CDR3 bases that were read are TGTGCCAGCAGTATAGGGGACTGGGGGGGCTCGAAC. Its translation is CASSIGDWGGSN. The CDR3 as a whole reads CASSIGDWGGSNTLYF.

This clone was seen a handful of times. Gene names are mouse gene names. CDR3 DNA (partial): TGTGCCAGCAATCCGGGACAGGGCGACTATGCT. Translated: CASNPGQGDYA. The full-length CDR3 reads as CASNPGQGDYAEQFF. This chain links TRBV19 with TRBJ2-1; TRBD1 agrees at 9 bases. The CDR3 end is not reached by the read, which stops 4 residues before it; the germline J gene fills it in. V shed 6 bases, J shed 2 bases, and the junction held 6 bases outside the gene matches. The CDR3 loop spans 15 amino acids. Per germline, CDR1 FNHDT and CDR2 SITEND (reference sequence).

This clone was found a few times. Gene and germline names: mouse. Read sequence stops 4 residues before the CDR3 end, and the germline J gene provides the missing end. The chain carries TRBV1 and TRBJ2-1; TRBD2 aligns across 8 bases. Looked up from germline, CDR1 is NSQYPW and CDR2 is LRSPGD (reference sequence). The CDR3 has 15 residues. V trimming: 3 bases; J trimming: 6 bases; junction bases outside the gene matches: 7. CDR3 bases read: TGCACCTGCAGTGCCTCAAGGGGGGGGGCTGCT. Encoded protein: CTCSASRGGAA. The CDR3 in full is CTCSASRGGAAEQFF.

In this sample, this clone turned up many times. The germline and genes are mouse ones. The DNA ends 4 residues before the CDR3 does, and the rest of the CDR3 is filled in from the germline J gene. The genes are TRBV13-3 and TRBJ2-3; 8 bases agree with TRBD2. V was pared by 1 base and J by 1 base, with 5 bases of the junction left unmatched. CDR1 is NNHDY and CDR2 is SYVADS in the germline V gene. The CDR3 contains 16 residues. CDR3: CASSDIGGVGAETLYF. CDR3 bases read: TGTGCCAGCAGTGATATTGGGGGGGTTGGTGCAGAA.

This clone turned up a few times. Gene names are mouse gene names. The CDR3 reads CTCSAPGTGMWAEQFF. CDR3 bases read: TGCACCTGCAGTGCACCCGGGACTGGGATGTGGGCT. The chain combines TRBV1 with TRBJ2-1; TRBD2 matches 9 bases. The CDR3 end is not reached by the read, which stops 4 residues before it; the germline J gene fills it in. CDR1 and CDR2 (germline): NSQYPW, LRSPGD (reference sequence). The CDR3 loop spans 16 amino acids.

This clone has ten or more counts. The gene symbols are mouse symbols. The sequence runs out 4 residues before the end of the CDR3; the remainder is reconstructed from the germline J gene. The gene calls are TRBV13-2 and TRBJ1-4; TRBD1 matches at 9 bases. Germline CDR1 NNHNN, CDR2 SYGAGS (reference sequence). The CDR3 has 14 amino acids. The V and J ends lost 0 bases and 6 bases, in that order; junction bases with no gene match: 0. The CDR3 DNA, read in part, is TGTGCCAGCGGTGATGGGACAGGGGACGAA. Protein product: CASGDGTGDE. The CDR3 reads in full as CASGDGTGDERLFF.

This clone was seen a few times. The listed genes are named as in mouse. Read data end 4 residues before the CDR3 end; the end is taken from the germline J gene. The rearrangement links TRBV1 to TRBJ2-5; TRBD2 agrees at 8 bases. CDR3 size: 15 residues. Germline V lookup: CDR1 NSQYPW, CDR2 LRSPGD (reference sequence). After removal of 3 bases from V and 2 bases from J, the junction contained 4 bases not matched to a gene. CDR3 bases read: TGCACCTGCAGTGCCTCTGGGGGGATCCAAGAC. Its translation is CTCSASGGIQD. The whole CDR3 reads CTCSASGGIQDTQYF.

This clone was picked up a small number of times. Gene names follow the mouse nomenclature. The read terminates 4 residues ahead of where the CDR3 ends, so the germline J gene completes it. Different DNA sequences within this sample yield the same CDR3. The rearrangement uses TRBV19 and TRBJ2-3; 12 bases align to TRBD2. Germline CDR1 FNHDT, CDR2 SITEND (reference sequence). J gave up 2 bases and V 5 bases, and 6 bases lay outside the gene matches. There are 16 residues in the CDR3. The CDR3 loop is CASSLDWGGSAETLYF. CDR3 DNA (partial): TGTGCCAGCAGCCTAGACTGGGGGGGCTCTGCAGAA.

In this sample, this clone turned up a few times. Any gene name here is a mouse gene name. The read stops 4 residues short of the end of the CDR3; the missing end is completed from the germline J gene. The gene calls are TRBV1 and TRBJ2-1, with 11 bases lining up with TRBD2. After removal of 4 bases from V and 0 bases from J, the junction contained 5 bases not matched to a gene. Germline V gene sequence: CDR1 NSQYPW, CDR2 LRSPGD (reference sequence). The length of the CDR3 is 17 residues. CDR3: CTCSGPGTGGNYAEQFF. CDR3 DNA (partial): TGCACCTGCAGTGGTCCCGGGACTGGGGGTAACTATGCT.

As for this clone: TCRdb gives a protein that differs at residue 14 from what the DNA encodes, so the protein here is translated from the DNA. Germline and genes here are mouse. The CDR3 extends 3 residues past the end of the read, so its final part is completed from the germline J gene. This chain links TRBV13-3 with TRBJ1-3, with 8 bases that match TRBD1. The CDR3 has 17 amino acids. The ends lost 2 bases at V and 0 bases at J; junction bases unmatched: 7. Germline CDR1 and CDR2: NNHDY and SYVADS. The CDR3 loop reads CASSERDRPNSGNTLYF. The covered CDR3 bases are TGTGCCAGCAGTGAAAGGGACAGGCCCAATTCTGGAAATACG.

This clone turned up a few times. Gene names and germline match the mouse. The read ends 4 residues before the CDR3 terminus; that terminus is restored from the germline J gene. The rearrangement uses TRBV13-1 and TRBJ1-2, with 10 bases matching TRBD1. The germline V gene has CDR1 NSHNY and CDR2 SYGAGN. The CDR3 consists of 13 residues. CDR3 loop: CASSADRGRDYTF. CDR3 bases read: TGTGCCAGCAGTGCCGACAGGGGGCGC.

This clone has at least ten counts. The gene symbols are mouse symbols. The CDR3 extends 4 residues past the end of the read, so its final part is completed from the germline J gene. The rearrangement links TRBV13-3 to TRBJ1-4; 7 bases agree with TRBD1. The CDR3 covers 16 residues. V trimming: 3 bases; J trimming: 1 base; junction bases outside the gene matches: 6. CDR1 and CDR2 (germline): NNHDY, SYVADS. The part of the CDR3 DNA that was read is TGTGCCAGCAGTGGGGCCGGGACAGCTTCCAACGAA. Translating it yields CASSGAGTASNE. The full CDR3 sequence reads CASSGAGTASNERLFF. The whole variable domain, filled in from reference TRBV13-3 and TRBJ1-4, reads EAAVTQSPRSKVAVTGGKVTLSCHQTNNHDYMYWYRQDTGHGLRLIHYSYVADSTEKGDIPDGYKASRPSQENFSLILELASLSQTAVYFCASSGAGTASNERLFFGHGTKLSVL.

There are a few counts of this clone. The germline and genes are mouse ones. The observed sequence ends 4 residues before the CDR3 terminus, with the missing tail filled in from the germline J gene. This chain joins TRBV13-1 and TRBJ2-3, with TRBD1 identical over 9 bases. With V trimmed by 1 base and J by 3 bases, 3 bases remained unmatched. This CDR3 is built from 15 residues. Germline V CDR1 and CDR2: NSHNY, SYGAGN. Here the CDR3 reads CASSDWDREAETLYF. The CDR3 DNA, read in part, is TGTGCCAGCAGTGATTGGGACAGGGAAGCAGAA.